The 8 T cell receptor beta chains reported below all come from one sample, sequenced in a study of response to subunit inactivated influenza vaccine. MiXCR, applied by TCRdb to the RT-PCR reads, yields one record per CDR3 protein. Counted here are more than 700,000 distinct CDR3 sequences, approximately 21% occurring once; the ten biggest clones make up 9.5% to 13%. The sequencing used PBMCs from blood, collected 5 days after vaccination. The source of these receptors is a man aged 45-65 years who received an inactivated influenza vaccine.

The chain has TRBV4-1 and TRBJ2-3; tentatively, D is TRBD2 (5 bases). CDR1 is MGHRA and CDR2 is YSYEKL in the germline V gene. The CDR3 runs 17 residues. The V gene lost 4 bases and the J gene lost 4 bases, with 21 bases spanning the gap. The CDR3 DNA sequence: TGCGCCAGCAGCCTCCACCCTAGGGCTAGCAGCGCAGATACGCAGTATTTT. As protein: CASSLHPRASSADTQYF.

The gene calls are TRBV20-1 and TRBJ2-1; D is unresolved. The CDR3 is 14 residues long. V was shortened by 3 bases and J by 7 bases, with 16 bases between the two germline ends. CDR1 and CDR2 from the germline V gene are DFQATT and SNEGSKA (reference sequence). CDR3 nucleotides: TGCAGTGCTAGCACACTCTATGACCTGAATGAGCAGTTCTTC. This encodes CSASTLYDLNEQFF.

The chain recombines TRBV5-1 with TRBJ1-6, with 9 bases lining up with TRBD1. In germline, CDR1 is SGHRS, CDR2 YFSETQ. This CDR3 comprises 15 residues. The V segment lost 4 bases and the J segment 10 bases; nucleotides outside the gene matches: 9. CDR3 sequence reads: CASSIGQGKRSPLHF. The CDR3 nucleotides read TGCGCCAGCAGCATAGGACAGGGGAAAAGGTCACCCCTCCACTTT.

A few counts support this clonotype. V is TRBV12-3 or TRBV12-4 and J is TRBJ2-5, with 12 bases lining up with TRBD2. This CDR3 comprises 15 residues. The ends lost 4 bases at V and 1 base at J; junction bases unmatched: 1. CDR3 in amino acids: CASSWTSGIQETQYF. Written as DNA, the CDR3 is TGTGCCAGCAGTTGGACTAGCGGGATCCAAGAGACCCAGTACTTC.

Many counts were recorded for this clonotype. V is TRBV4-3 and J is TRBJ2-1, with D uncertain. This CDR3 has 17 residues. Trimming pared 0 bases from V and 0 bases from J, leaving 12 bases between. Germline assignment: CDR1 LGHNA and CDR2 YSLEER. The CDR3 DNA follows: TGCGCCAGCAGCCAAGATCTGCTGAGGAGCTCCTACAATGAGCAGTTCTTC. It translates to CASSQDLLRSSYNEQFF.

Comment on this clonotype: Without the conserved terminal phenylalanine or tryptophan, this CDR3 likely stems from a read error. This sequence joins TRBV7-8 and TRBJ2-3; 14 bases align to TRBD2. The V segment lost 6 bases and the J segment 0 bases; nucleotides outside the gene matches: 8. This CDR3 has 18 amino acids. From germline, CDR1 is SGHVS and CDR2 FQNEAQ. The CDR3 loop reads CASSTGTSGSRSTDTQYS. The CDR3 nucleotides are TGTGCCAGCAGTACCGGGACTAGCGGGAGTCGAAGCACAGATACGCAGTATTCT.

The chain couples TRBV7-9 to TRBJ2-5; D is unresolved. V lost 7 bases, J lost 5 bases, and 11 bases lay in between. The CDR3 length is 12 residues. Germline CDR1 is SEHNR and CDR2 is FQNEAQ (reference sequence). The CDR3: CASTIMEETQYF. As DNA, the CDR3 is TGTGCCAGCACCATAATGGAGGAGACCCAGTACTTC.

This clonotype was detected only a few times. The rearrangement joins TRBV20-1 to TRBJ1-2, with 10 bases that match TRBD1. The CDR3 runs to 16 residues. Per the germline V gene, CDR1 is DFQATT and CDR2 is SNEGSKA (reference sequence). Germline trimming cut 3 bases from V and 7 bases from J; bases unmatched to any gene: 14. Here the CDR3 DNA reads TGCAGTGCTAGGGTTCCGACAGGGGGCGAAAGTAGTGGCTACACCTTC. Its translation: CSARVPTGGESSGYTF.